The 29 T cell receptor beta chains below were found in one sample sequenced in a study of CD8 T cells in ankylosing spondylitis. The study's findings and limits: Seemingly characteristic of ankylosing spondylitis blood was a TCR beta motif consisting of several highly homologous variants.

These receptors' targets are unknown. MiXCR was run by TCRdb on the 5' RACE reads, yielding one entry per CDR3 protein. Of more than 100,000 distinct CDR3 sequences in the sample, 17% were seen once. The sample consisted of blood, either unsorted or a sorted T cell fraction (not recorded which). Receptors originate from a male donor with ankylosing spondylitis.

In this sample, this clonotype turned up a few times. The rearrangement links TRBV7-9 to TRBJ2-1; 13 bases are a match to TRBD2. J lost 8 bases, V lost 3 bases, and 7 bases had no gene match. The CDR3 extends over 16 amino acids. Germline V gene data show CDR1 as SEHNR and CDR2 as FQNEAQ (reference sequence). The CDR3 region is CASSFGGLAGTDEQFF. The CDR3 DNA reads as TGTGCCAGCAGCTTTGGGGGACTAGCGGGAACGGATGAGCAGTTCTTC.

The V gene is TRBV12-3 or TRBV12-4, the J gene TRBJ2-1; 9 nucleotides line up with TRBD2. CDR3 size: 15 residues. V was pared by 5 bases and J by 4 bases, with 6 bases of the junction left unmatched. The CDR3: CASSGGLANYNEQFF. Written as DNA, the CDR3 is TGTGCCAGCAGTGGGGGACTAGCCAATTACAATGAGCAGTTCTTC.

A few counts support this clonotype. The V gene is TRBV2, the J gene TRBJ2-3, with 10 bases matching TRBD2. V lost 4 bases to trimming and J lost 6 bases; unmatched junction nucleotides: 13. CDR1 and CDR2 from the germline V gene are SNHLY and FYNNEI. The CDR3 extends over 17 amino acids. CDR3 region: CASSVWLAGVVEDTQYF. The CDR3 DNA sequence: TGTGCCAGCAGTGTTTGGCTAGCGGGAGTCGTAGAGGATACGCAGTATTTT. The variable domain in full, with the rest retrieved from reference TRBV2 and TRBJ2-3, is EPEVTQTPSHQVTQMGQEVILRCVPISNHLYFYWYRQILGQKVEFLVSFYNNEISEKSEIFDDQFSVERPDGSNFTLKIRSTKLEDSAMYFCASSVWLAGVVEDTQYFGPGTRLTVL.

This clonotype was found a few times. V usage is TRBV18 and J usage is TRBJ1-5; D gene unclear. Trimming removed 3 bases from V and 4 bases from J, with 7 bases in between. Germline lookup yields CDR1 KGHSH and CDR2 LQKENI. The CDR3 loop spans 13 amino acids. CDR3 in amino acids: CASSPTRNQPQHF. The CDR3 nucleotides are TGTGCCAGCTCACCGACCAGAAATCAGCCCCAGCATTTT.

V gene TRBV4-2 combines with J gene TRBJ2-7; D is perhaps TRBD2 (5 bases). V was trimmed by 1 base and J by 5 bases, leaving 18 bases between them. This CDR3 has 16 residues. From germline, CDR1 is LGHNA and CDR2 YNFKEQ. The DNA for the CDR3 is TGTGCCAGCAGCCAAGCGCCGGGATACTCGGGCCACGAGCAGTACTTC. It translates to CASSQAPGYSGHEQYF.

Only a few counts were recorded for this clonotype. This chain uses TRBV12-3 or TRBV12-4 with TRBJ1-1, with D perhaps matching TRBD1 (5 bases). The ends were cut back, 7 bases at V and 0 bases at J, with 12 bases in the middle. There are 14 residues in the CDR3. This CDR3 reads CASTNRLLNTEAFF. For the CDR3, the DNA is TGTGCCAGCACAAACAGGCTTTTGAACACTGAAGCTTTCTTT.

V gene TRBV11-2 combines with J gene TRBJ2-2; 11 positions agree with TRBD2. Germline lookup yields CDR1 SGHAT and CDR2 FQNNGV. V lost 6 bases to trimming and J lost 3 bases; unmatched junction nucleotides: 9. The CDR3 spans 17 residues. The CDR3 loop is CASRKTSGIVDTGELFF. Here the CDR3 DNA reads TGTGCCAGCAGAAAGACTAGCGGGATTGTTGACACCGGGGAGCTGTTTTTT.

This clonotype was counted ten times or more. The rearrangement links TRBV20-1 to TRBJ1-5, with D hard to call. The CDR3 extends over 13 amino acids. Trimming took 1 base from V and 7 from J, leaving 11 bases between them. Germline loops: CDR1 DFQATT, CDR2 SNEGSKA (reference sequence). DNA for the CDR3: TGCAGTGCTAGAGGACCCCTTTTGCAGCCCCAGCATTTT. Protein sequence: CSARGPLLQPQHF.

The chain combines TRBV2 with TRBJ2-5, with TRBD2 matching 9 bases. V shed 7 bases, J shed 4 bases, and the junction held 10 bases outside the gene matches. The CDR3 totals 15 residues. Germline CDR1 reads SNHLY; CDR2 reads FYNNEI. CDR3 coding DNA: TGTGCCAGCACCCCCGGGGCAGCGGGAGGAGAGACCCAGTACTTC. Protein: CASTPGAAGGETQYF.

In regard to this clonotype: The junction departs from the called germline gene at one end, perhaps through a read error. The J gene is TRBJ2-2, the V gene TRBV5-5; D gene uncertain. Germline V gives CDR1 SGHKS, CDR2 YYEKEE (reference sequence). CDR3 length equals 14 residues. In nucleotides, the CDR3 is TGTGCCAGCAGCACGGGCAACCCCACCTGGGAGCTGTTTTTT. It specifies CASSTGNPTWELFF.

This clonotype was observed a handful of times. The chain is built from TRBV27 and TRBJ2-1, with D perhaps matching TRBD2 (7 bases). Deletions cut 7 bases from V and 4 bases from J, with 20 bases between. Germline-derived CDR1 and CDR2 are MNHEY and SMNVEV (reference sequence). CDR3 size: 16 residues. This CDR3 is CASTPTGGGSYNEQFF. DNA of the CDR3: TGTGCCAGCACCCCTACCGGGGGCGGGAGTTACAATGAGCAGTTCTTC.

This clonotype was detected many times. V gene TRBV7-6 combines with J gene TRBJ2-1; D gene uncertain. Germline V gives CDR1 SGHVS, CDR2 FNYEAQ. This CDR3 is built from 12 residues. Trimming stripped 5 bases from V and 4 bases from J, with 6 bases between. DNA of the CDR3: TGTGCCAGCAGCAAGACATACAATGAGCAGTTCTTC. Its translation: CASSKTYNEQFF. Complete variable domain (other parts from reference TRBV7-6 and TRBJ2-1): GAGVSQSPRYKVTKRGQDVALRCDPISGHVSLYWYRQALGQGPEFLTYFNYEAQQDKSGLPNDRFSAERPEGSISTLTIQRTEQRDSAMYRCASSKTYNEQFFGPGTRLTVL.

This clonotype was observed a few times. The V call is TRBV4-1, the J call TRBJ2-3; D is ambiguous. Germline CDR1 and CDR2: MGHRA and YSYEKL. CDR3 size: 14 residues. V lost 1 base and J lost 1, with 6 bases in between. The CDR3 protein is CASSQGPRTDTQYF. CDR3 DNA: TGCGCCAGCAGCCAAGGTCCCCGCACAGATACGCAGTATTTT.

This chain connects TRBV12-3 or TRBV12-4 to TRBJ1-1, with D unclear. The ends were cut back, 5 bases at V and 1 base at J, with 5 bases in the middle. The CDR3 totals 12 residues. The CDR3 nucleotides are TGTGCCAGCAGTGAGGGGAACACTGAAGCTTTCTTT. This encodes CASSEGNTEAFF.

The chain couples TRBV27 to TRBJ1-1; D may be TRBD1 (5 bases). CDR3 size: 15 residues. CDR1 and CDR2 (germline): MNHEY, SMNVEV (reference sequence). Trimming removed 3 bases from V and 0 bases from J, with 11 bases in between. The DNA for the CDR3 is TGTGCCAGCAGTTTGGCCGGGACGGTGAACACTGAAGCTTTCTTT. Amino acid sequence: CASSLAGTVNTEAFF.

This clonotype was seen a handful of times. The chain uses TRBV15 and TRBJ2-5; maybe TRBD1 (5 bases). The V gene lost 7 bases and the J gene lost 5 bases, with 17 bases spanning the gap. The CDR3 consists of 14 residues. CDR1 is LNHNV and CDR2 is YYDKDF in the germline V gene (reference sequence). The CDR3 here is CATKDRRLLETQYF. The CDR3 bases are TGTGCCACCAAAGACAGACGCCTCTTGGAGACCCAGTACTTC.

The J gene is TRBJ1-2, the V gene TRBV15; D is uncertain. V lost 3 bases, J lost 4 bases, and 9 bases lay in between. CDR3 length equals 13 residues. Germline CDR1 reads LNHNV; CDR2 reads YYDKDF (reference sequence). CDR3 in DNA: TGTGCCACCAGCAGTAGAGGAGCCTATGGCTACACCTTC. Protein sequence: CATSSRGAYGYTF.

To note about this clonotype: An end of the junction differs from the germline gene, which may be a read error. This sequence joins TRBV7-2 and TRBJ2-7; 11 positions agree with TRBD2. The CDR3 consists of 14 residues. Germline CDR1 and CDR2: SGHTA and FQGNSA. The CDR3 region is CASTLAGGSYEQYF. The CDR3 region has the DNA TGTGCCAGCACCTTAGCGGGGGGGTCCTACGAGCAGTACTTC.

The CDR3 reads CASSKEVGTSGNIYNEQFF. The CDR3 DNA reads as TGTGCCAGCAGCAAGGAGGTGGGGACTAGCGGGAACATCTACAATGAGCAGTTCTTC. This chain joins TRBV3-1 and TRBJ2-1, with 13 bases aligning to TRBD2. The germline CDR1 and CDR2 sequences are LGHDT and YNNKEL (reference sequence). The ends lost 5 bases at V and 3 bases at J; junction bases unmatched: 13. The CDR3 length is 19 residues.

This clonotype occurred a few times. One end of the junction does not line up with germline, which may come from a read error. This chain links TRBV7-3 with TRBJ2-7; TRBD2 matches 11 bases. Germline V gives CDR1 SGHTA, CDR2 FQGTGA. CDR3 length: 15 amino acids. CDR3 nucleotides: TGTGCCAGCAGCCTAACCGGGACTAGCGGCTACGAGCAGTACTTC. Its protein product is CASSLTGTSGYEQYF.

This clonotype occurred a few times. The chain employs TRBV28 and TRBJ2-3; 8 bases are shared with TRBD2. Germline values: CDR1 MDHEN, CDR2 SYDVKM. CDR3 length equals 16 residues. Trimming removed 5 bases from V and 0 bases from J; junction bases left unmatched: 7. The CDR3 region is CASSLRASGSTDTQYF. In DNA form, the CDR3 reads TGTGCCAGCAGTCTAAGGGCTAGCGGGAGCACAGATACGCAGTATTTT.

CDR3 region: CASSPWDRVNTEAFF. CDR3 nucleotide sequence: TGTGCCAGCAGTCCATGGGACAGGGTCAACACTGAAGCTTTCTTT. The V gene is TRBV27, the J gene TRBJ1-1; 9 bases match TRBD1. CDR3 size: 15 residues. Germline V gene lookup returns CDR1 MNHEY and CDR2 SMNVEV (reference sequence). Trimming at V came to 5 bases and at J to 2 bases, leaving 6 bases not matched to a gene.

This clonotype has just a few counts. The gene calls are TRBV2 and TRBJ2-1; TRBD2 aligns across 12 bases. CDR1 and CDR2 from the germline V gene are SNHLY and FYNNEI. The junction had 8 bases not matched to a gene; V was cut back by 2 bases and J by 0 bases. The CDR3 sequence is 19 residues long. The CDR3 nucleotides read TGTGCCAGCAGTGAACCGGAGGGACTAGCGGGCAGCTCCTACAATGAGCAGTTCTTC. Residues: CASSEPEGLAGSSYNEQFF.

This clonotype is labeled as medium-sized. The chain carries TRBV15 and TRBJ2-1; a possible D gene is TRBD2 (5 bases). CDR3 length: 14 residues. Trimming left V 5 bases short and J 4 bases short, with 12 bases between. Looked up from germline, CDR1 is LNHNV and CDR2 is YYDKDF (reference sequence). The CDR3 region is CATSQRGSYNEQFF. Here the CDR3 DNA reads TGTGCCACCAGCCAACGGGGATCTTACAATGAGCAGTTCTTC.

The chain joins TRBV5-6 to TRBJ1-1; D is unresolved. Germline lookup yields CDR1 SGHDT and CDR2 YYEEEE. The CDR3 is 13 amino acids. Trimming shortened V by 2 bases and J by 4 bases, and 9 bases separated the two germline ends. The DNA for the CDR3 is TGTGCCAGCAGCTTTAGTATGGGCACTGAAGCTTTCTTT. The encoded protein is CASSFSMGTEAFF.

The J gene is TRBJ2-7, the V gene TRBV20-1; TRBD2 aligns across 13 bases. Per the germline V gene, CDR1 is DFQATT and CDR2 is SNEGSKA (reference sequence). CDR3 length: 16 residues. V dropped 2 bases and J dropped 3; count of bases not matched to a gene: 7. In DNA, the CDR3 is TGCAGTGCTAGACCTACCGGGACTAGCGGGATCTACGAGCAGTACTTC. It encodes CSARPTGTSGIYEQYF.

This clonotype was counted between two and nine times. The V call is TRBV27, the J call TRBJ2-7; D unresolved. There are 13 residues in the CDR3. Between the trimmed V and J ends, which lost 5 bases and 0 bases, there was a span of 8 bases. Germline values: CDR1 MNHEY, CDR2 SMNVEV (reference sequence). In DNA form, the CDR3 reads TGTGCCAGCAGTCCTCACCGCTCCTACGAGCAGTACTTC. Its translation is CASSPHRSYEQYF.

The chain is built from TRBV7-9 and TRBJ1-1, with 8 nucleotides matching TRBD1. The CDR3 covers 15 residues. The germline V gene encodes CDR1 SEHNR and CDR2 FQNEAQ (reference sequence). The V segment lost 2 bases and the J segment 5 bases; nucleotides outside the gene matches: 7. The CDR3 protein is CASSLPGTGQTEAFF. The CDR3 DNA reads as TGTGCCAGCAGCTTACCGGGGACAGGTCAGACTGAAGCTTTCTTT.

The V and J genes are TRBV24-1 and TRBJ2-7, with TRBD1 as a possible D gene (7 bases). The CDR3 consists of 14 residues. Trimming stripped 4 bases from V and 2 bases from J, with 11 bases between. CDR1 and CDR2 from the germline V gene are KGHDR and SFDVKD. The CDR3 region has the DNA TGTGCCACCAGTGAGACAGGGAGGCCCTACGAGCAGTACTTC. Amino acid sequence: CATSETGRPYEQYF.